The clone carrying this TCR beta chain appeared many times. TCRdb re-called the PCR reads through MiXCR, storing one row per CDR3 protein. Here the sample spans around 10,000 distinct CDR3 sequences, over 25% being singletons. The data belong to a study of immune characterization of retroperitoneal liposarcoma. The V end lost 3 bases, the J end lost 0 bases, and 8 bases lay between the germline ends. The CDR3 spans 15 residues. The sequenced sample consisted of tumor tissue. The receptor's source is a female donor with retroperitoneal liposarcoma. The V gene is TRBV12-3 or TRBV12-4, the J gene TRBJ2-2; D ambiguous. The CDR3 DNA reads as TGTGCCAGCAGTTTTTCCCCTACGAACACCGGGGAGCTGTTTTTT. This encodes CASSFSPTNTGELFF.